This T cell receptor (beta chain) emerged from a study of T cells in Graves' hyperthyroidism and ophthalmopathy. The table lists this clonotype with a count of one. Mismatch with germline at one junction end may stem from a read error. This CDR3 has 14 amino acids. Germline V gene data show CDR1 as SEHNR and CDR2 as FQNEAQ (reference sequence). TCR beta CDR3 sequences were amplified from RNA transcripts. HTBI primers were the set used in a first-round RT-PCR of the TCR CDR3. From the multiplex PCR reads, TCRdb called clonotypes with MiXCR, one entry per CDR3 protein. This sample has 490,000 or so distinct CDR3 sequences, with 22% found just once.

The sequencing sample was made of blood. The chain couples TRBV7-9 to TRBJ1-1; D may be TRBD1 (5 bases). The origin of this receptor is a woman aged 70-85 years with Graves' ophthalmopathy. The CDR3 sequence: CASSLEARAGEALF. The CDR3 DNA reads TGTGCCAGCAGCTTAGAGGCCAGGGCTGGTGAAGCTCTCTTT.